Listed here are 15 T cell receptor beta chains from one sample, sequenced in a study of T cells in Graves' hyperthyroidism and ophthalmopathy. TCR beta CDR3 region amplification was performed from RNA transcripts. The HTBI set primed first-round TCR CDR3 RT-PCR. Each CDR3 protein is one row after TCRdb ran MiXCR on the multiplex PCR reads. The profile shows approximately 260,000 distinct CDR3 sequences, nearly 15% of them singletons. The sample comprised blood. Receptors originate from a woman in her 50s with Graves' hyperthyroidism that later progressed to Graves' ophthalmopathy.

This clonotype was seen many times. The rearrangement uses TRBV20-1 and TRBJ2-7; D remains unclear. The V end lost 0 bases, the J end lost 5 bases, and 20 bases lay between the germline ends. The CDR3 runs 16 residues. CDR1 and CDR2 (germline): DFQATT, SNEGSKA (reference sequence). CDR3 sequence (DNA): TGCAGTGCTAGAGATCCCCACAGCCCTAGTAGCCACGAGCAGTACTTC. It codes for CSARDPHSPSSHEQYF.

CDR3 bases: TGTGCCAGTAGTCCAACGGTGACTAATCCATACAATGAGCAGTTCTTC. This codes for CASSPTVTNPYNEQFF. The chain carries TRBV19 and TRBJ2-1; D possibly corresponds to TRBD2 (5 bases). Germline assignment: CDR1 LNHDA and CDR2 SQIVND (reference sequence). This CDR3 contains 16 residues. Trimming shortened V by 5 bases and J by 4 bases, and 18 bases separated the two germline ends.

There are many counts of this clonotype. The genes are TRBV30 and TRBJ1-5; D ambiguous. From germline, CDR1 is GTSNPN and CDR2 SVGIG (reference sequence). Deletions cut 1 base from V and 3 bases from J, with 10 bases between. The CDR3 runs 14 residues. The CDR3 loop reads CAWSGIRSNQPQHF. The DNA of the CDR3 is TGTGCCTGGAGTGGCATTAGATCCAATCAGCCCCAGCATTTT. Full variable domain (outside the CDR3, taken from reference TRBV30 and TRBJ1-5): SQTIHQWPATLVQPVGSPLSLECTVEGTSNPNLYWYRQAAGRGLQLLFYSVGIGQISSEVPQNLSASRPQDRQFILSSKKLLLSDSGFYLCAWSGIRSNQPQHFGDGTRLSIL.

The chain links TRBV19 to TRBJ2-3, with D unresolved. CDR3 length: 12 residues. V gave up 3 bases and J gave up 8 bases, with 9 bases separating them. Germline V gene sequence: CDR1 LNHDA, CDR2 SQIVND (reference sequence). The CDR3 nucleotides are TGTGCCAGTAGTATGGAGCTGGGTACGCAGTATTTT. It is translated as CASSMELGTQYF.

This clonotype has at least ten counts. The V and J genes are TRBV6-1 and TRBJ2-1, with TRBD1 identical over 9 bases. The CDR3 contains 15 residues. Germline values: CDR1 MNHNS, CDR2 SASEGT. V lost 5 bases and J lost 5; bases outside the gene matches: 7. The CDR3 sequence: CASSTWTGENNEQFF. Here the CDR3 DNA reads TGTGCCAGCAGTACATGGACAGGGGAGAACAATGAGCAGTTCTTC.

This clonotype was detected ten times or more. The chain couples TRBV15 to TRBJ2-3, with TRBD1 matching over 8 bases. Germline V gene data show CDR1 as LNHNV and CDR2 as YYDKDF (reference sequence). Trimming took 3 bases from V and 1 from J; bases not matched to a gene: 6. This CDR3 comprises 16 residues. CDR3 in amino acids: CATSRDGTGGTDTQYF. CDR3 nucleotide sequence: TGTGCCACCAGCAGGGACGGGACAGGAGGCACAGATACGCAGTATTTT.

The V call is TRBV6-1, the J call TRBJ2-2; TRBD2 is a possible D gene (6 bases). The V end was cut by 8 bases, the J end by 2 bases, with 15 bases between. CDR1 and CDR2 from the germline V gene are MNHNS and SASEGT. The CDR3 length is 15 residues. The CDR3 sequence: CASALGTPNTGELFF. As DNA, the CDR3 is TGTGCCAGCGCGTTGGGGACTCCTAACACCGGGGAGCTGTTTTTT.

V is TRBV5-1 and J is TRBJ2-1; 11 positions agree with TRBD2. In germline, CDR1 is SGHRS, CDR2 YFSETQ. The CDR3 length is 16 residues. Trimming removed 0 bases from V and 8 bases from J; junction bases left unmatched: 7. The DNA of the CDR3 is TGCGCCAGCAGCTTGGATGGGACTAGCGGATACGATGAGCAGTTCTTC. It encodes CASSLDGTSGYDEQFF. The complete variable domain, with remaining parts taken from reference TRBV5-1 and TRBJ2-1, reads KAGVTQTPRYLIKTRGQQVTLSCSPISGHRSVSWYQQTPGQGLQFLFEYFSETQRNKGNFPGRFSGRQFSNSRSEMNVSTLELGDSALYLCASSLDGTSGYDEQFFGPGTRLTVL.

This clonotype was observed many times. The J gene is TRBJ2-7, the V gene TRBV11-2, with no clear D. V lost 4 bases to trimming and J lost 0 bases, with 13 bases between them. Germline CDR1 is SGHAT and CDR2 is FQNNGV. The CDR3 is made up of 15 amino acids. The CDR3 sequence: CASSSIKDRSYEQYF. The CDR3 nucleotides are TGTGCCAGCAGCTCCATCAAGGACCGCTCCTACGAGCAGTACTTC.

This clonotype was detected ten times or more. The gene calls are TRBV3-1 and TRBJ1-4; D gene uncertain. The germline gives CDR1 LGHDT, CDR2 YNNKEL (reference sequence). V lost 0 bases, J lost 7 bases, and 6 bases lay in between. This CDR3 comprises 13 residues. CDR3 sequence: CASSQEGSEKLFF. CDR3 bases: TGTGCCAGCAGCCAAGAGGGGAGTGAAAAACTGTTTTTT.

This clonotype showed up many times. The rearrangement joins TRBV7-2 to TRBJ1-4, with TRBD1 matching 8 bases. J lost 8 bases, V lost 0 bases, and 5 bases had no gene match. The germline V gene encodes CDR1 SGHTA and CDR2 FQGNSA. This CDR3 region has 15 residues. The CDR3, as DNA: TGTGCCAGCAGCTTAGCGCAGGGGGCGGGCGAAAAACTGTTTTTT. Its translation: CASSLAQGAGEKLFF.

The sample holds a few counts of this clonotype. CDR3 amino acids: CASSLRIRGDNEQFF. The DNA for the CDR3 is TGTGCCAGCAGCCTCAGGATAAGGGGTGACAATGAGCAGTTCTTC. The chain couples TRBV5-6 to TRBJ2-1; TRBD1 might be the D (5 bases). The CDR3 is 15 residues long. The ends were cut back, 4 bases at V and 5 bases at J, with 16 bases in the middle. Per the germline V gene, CDR1 is SGHDT and CDR2 is YYEEEE.

This clonotype showed up many times. The rearrangement uses TRBV11-3 and TRBJ2-1; 8 nucleotides match TRBD2. Per germline, CDR1 SGHNT and CDR2 YENEEA. With V trimmed by 5 bases and J by 4 bases, 7 bases remained unmatched. The CDR3 sequence is 15 residues long. The CDR3 DNA sequence: TGTGCCAGCAGCCCAGACGGGGGGGATTACAATGAGCAGTTCTTC. Amino acid sequence: CASSPDGGDYNEQFF.

This clonotype was seen more than once but under ten times. The chain couples TRBV6-1 to TRBJ2-1; tentative D call: TRBD2 (6 bases). Between the trimmed V and J ends, which lost 1 base and 9 bases, there was a span of 13 bases. This CDR3 has 14 residues. From germline, CDR1 is MNHNS and CDR2 SASEGT. The CDR3 DNA follows: TGTGCCAGCAGTGAAGGGCTAGCGTACGGTGAGCAGTTCTTC. Its protein product is CASSEGLAYGEQFF.

For the CDR3, the DNA is TGTGCCAGCTCACCGCGAGTGGCCTTTAAATCCTCTGTGGGCACAGATACGCAGTATTTT. It specifies CASSPRVAFKSSVGTDTQYF. The chain uses TRBV18 and TRBJ2-3; D gene unclear. V lost 3 bases to trimming and J lost 1 base, with 26 bases between them. The germline V gene encodes CDR1 KGHSH and CDR2 LQKENI. The CDR3 sequence is 20 residues long.